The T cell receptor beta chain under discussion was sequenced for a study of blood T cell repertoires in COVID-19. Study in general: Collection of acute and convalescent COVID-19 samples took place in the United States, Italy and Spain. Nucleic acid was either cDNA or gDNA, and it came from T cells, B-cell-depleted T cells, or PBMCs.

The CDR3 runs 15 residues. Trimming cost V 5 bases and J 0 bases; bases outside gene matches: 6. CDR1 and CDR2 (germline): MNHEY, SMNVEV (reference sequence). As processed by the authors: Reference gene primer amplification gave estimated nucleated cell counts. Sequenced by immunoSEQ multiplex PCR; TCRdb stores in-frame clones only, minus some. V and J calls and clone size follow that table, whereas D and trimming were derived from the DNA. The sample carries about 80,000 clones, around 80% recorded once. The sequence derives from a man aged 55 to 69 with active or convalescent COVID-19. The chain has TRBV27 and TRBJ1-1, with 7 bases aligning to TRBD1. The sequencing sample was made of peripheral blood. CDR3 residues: CASSPRTGLNTEAFF. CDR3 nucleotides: TGTGCCAGCAGTCCTAGGACAGGATTGAACACTGAAGCTTTCTTT.